This T cell receptor (beta chain) was recovered during a study of blood T cell repertoires in COVID-19. Study-wide background: The samples span acute and convalescent COVID-19 from the United States, Italy and Spain.

Sequenced by immunoSEQ multiplex PCR; TCRdb stores in-frame clones only, minus some. The table shows approximately 220,000 clones, with 70% to 90% occurring only once. Per the germline V gene, CDR1 is MNHEY and CDR2 is SVGAGI. The CDR3 runs 14 residues. The junction had 8 bases not matched to a gene; V was cut back by 8 bases and J by 2 bases. The sample taken for sequencing was peripheral blood. The receptor comes from a man aged 45-60 years who had recovered from COVID-19. The chain has TRBV6-5 and TRBJ2-7; the match to TRBD1 covers 8 bases. The CDR3, as DNA: TGTGCCAGCTCTCGTTCAGGGGGCCCCTACGAGCAGTACTTC. Its protein is CASSRSGGPYEQYF.